The TCR beta chain described here comes from a study of blood T cell repertoires in COVID-19 (dated by TCRdb to 2020 to 2021). For context, the study as a whole: Samples from collaborators originated in the United States, Italy and Spain and spanned both the acute and convalescent phases of COVID-19. The prospective study material was composed of cDNA or gDNA derived from T cells, B-cell-depleted T cells, or PBMCs. The dataset comprised deeply sampled blood TCRbeta repertoires from subjects exposed to, actively infected with, or recovered from COVID-19. A freely available public database, intended as a resource for researchers studying the immune response to SARS-CoV-2, is where the repertoires were released. The samples were drawn from two sources: the first 160 participants of the ongoing ImmuneRACE study, and fewer than 1,500 subjects contributed by 6 global collaborators. Nearly every sample came with metadata listing a de-identified subject ID, COVID-19 status, age in years and sex. Where HLA class I and class II types were available, the types were taken from metadata supplied by the sample provider, not from assay-based typing.

From the germline V gene, CDR1 is SQVTM and CDR2 is ANQGSEA. The CDR3 numbers 15 residues from cysteine through phenylalanine. Of the read, only the CDR3 DNA is kept; its 45 bases are in frame from base 1. Germline trimming amounts to 2 bases on V and 7 bases on J, with 8 as the count of junction bases outside the gene matches. The collaborating institutions used their own protocols to collect whole blood in K2EDTA tubes. For TCRbeta analysis, collaborators shipped samples as frozen whole blood, isolated PBMCs, or DNA extracted from either of those sample types. About this clone itself: No antigen is known for it. The input lacks base qualities; no much larger clone sits a single base away.

Study-wide findings and limitations: The quantity of clinical and demographic metadata differed by source and by participant and was supplied without curation.

TCRbeta CDR3 regions were amplified from genomic DNA by means of the immunoSEQ Assay, a bias-controlled multiplex PCR. The original methods were these. Nucleated cell counts per sample were estimated from amplification of reference gene primers within the assay. To quantify the absolute abundance of each unique TCRbeta CDR3 rearrangement, sequence reads were collapsed and filtered. Productive Simpson clonality was computed per sample as the square root of Simpson's diversity index over productive rearrangements. Held by TCRdb, this immuneACCESS table contains in-frame sequences only and omits some clones. Under half of the omission traces to an unresolved V gene where checked; the cause of the rest is unknown. V, J and clone size were drawn from that table, and D and trimming were deduced from the DNA. The sample table holds some 60,000 clones, of which about nine tenths were seen once. In total, the top ten clones hold roughly 6.2% of the sample.

Recombination connected TRBV29-1 to TRBJ2-1; 10 junctional bases match TRBD2. Sequenced material: peripheral blood. The source is a human donor in a cohort sampled during active COVID-19. The CDR3 region has the sequence CSVELLAGDQNEQFF. The DNA sequence reads TGCAGCGTTGAACTTCTAGCGGGAGATCAGAATGAGCAGTTCTTC.